This T cell receptor (beta chain) was captured in a study of T-cell reconstitution after alpha-beta-depleted transplantation in children. Germline values: CDR1 SGHVS, CDR2 FQNEAQ. J gave up 6 bases and V 4 bases, and 21 bases lay outside the gene matches. This CDR3 has 18 amino acids. Unique molecular identifiers featured in how the TCRbeta library was prepared. Via MiXCR, TCRdb re-called the PCR reads, giving one row per CDR3 protein. The sample has around 800,000 distinct CDR3 sequences; under 20% are singletons. Study-level points and caveats: Once a year had passed after transplant, T-cell counts and diversity came mostly from newly produced T cells. Several hundred expanded graft clones reportedly gave rise to the alpha-beta T cells present about two months after transplant. Some patients' high day-60 TCRbeta diversity was attributed to recipient cells surviving conditioning.

On this clonotype: The target antigen is unknown.

V usage is TRBV7-8 and J usage is TRBJ2-7, with TRBD1 identical over 7 bases. The starting material was PBMCs, mostly from graft donor cells, obtained 360 days after TCRalphabeta/CD19-depleted stem cell transplant. The clonotype was recovered from a male patient under 18 who had a stem cell transplant for acute lymphoblastic leukemia, so the T cells may come from the graft donor. The CDR3 sequence is CASSSAPRGATGRSEQYF. CDR3 in DNA: TGTGCCAGCAGCTCGGCCCCTAGAGGCGCGACAGGGAGATCCGAGCAGTACTTC. The full variable domain, rest sourced from reference TRBV7-8 and TRBJ2-7, is GAGVSQSPRYKVAKRGQDVALRCDPISGHVSLFWYQQALGQGPEFLTYFQNEAQLDKSGLPSDRFFAERPEGSVSTLKIQRTQQEDSAVYLCASSSAPRGATGRSEQYFGPGTRLTVT.